Below, 5 T cell receptor beta chains from the same sample are listed, as sequenced in a study of beta chain features in type 1 diabetes. No antigen has been assigned to these receptors. Broader study findings: Among patients with Type 1 diabetes, TCRB CDR3s were moderately but significantly shorter in every one of the four CD4+ subsets.

The entirety of the isolated RNA underwent reverse transcription, so expressed TCRB transcripts were sequenced. The protocol was immunoSEQ multiplex PCR, while the TCRdb copy is restricted to in-frame clones and leaves out a portion. The sample carries about 250,000 clones, about a tenth recorded once. The sequenced sample was naive CD4+ T cells from blood. The receptors were sampled from a young man with type 1 diabetes.

This chain uses TRBV5-4 with TRBJ2-6; D might be TRBD2 (6 bases). The V gene lost 5 bases and the J gene lost 4 bases, with 19 bases spanning the gap. CDR1 is SGHNT, CDR2 YYREEE, per germline (reference sequence). CDR3 size: 17 residues. The CDR3 nucleotides are TGTGCCAGCAGACGGGGGTCGGTGCGACCGGGGGCCAACGTCCTGACTTTC. It encodes CASRRGSVRPGANVLTF.

The table lists this clone with a few counts. The chain employs TRBV30 and TRBJ2-7; D ambiguous. Trimming removed 2 bases at V and 1 base at J, with 6 bases between. Germline-derived CDR1 and CDR2 are GTSNPN and SVGIG (reference sequence). This CDR3 is 12 amino acids long. The DNA for the CDR3 is TGTGCCTGGAGTTTCGGTTCCTACGAGCAGTACTTC. Its protein is CAWSFGSYEQYF.

J is TRBJ2-1 and V is TRBV5-4; 10 nucleotides match TRBD2. There are 16 residues in the CDR3. V lost 0 bases to trimming and J lost 7 bases; unmatched junction nucleotides: 7. The germline V gene has CDR1 SGHNT and CDR2 YYREEE (reference sequence). CDR3 nucleotides: TGTGCCAGCAGCTTGGGGAGGGCTAGCGGGGGAAATGAGCAGTTCTTC. Translation gives CASSLGRASGGNEQFF.

The gene calls are TRBV15 and TRBJ2-7; 9 nucleotides match TRBD1. Germline V CDR1 and CDR2: LNHNV, YYDKDF (reference sequence). Trimming took 0 bases from V and 6 from J; bases not matched to a gene: 6. This CDR3 region has 15 residues. The CDR3 sequence is CATSRDSGTGREQYF. The CDR3, as DNA: TGTGCCACCAGCAGAGATTCTGGGACAGGGCGCGAGCAGTACTTC. Full variable domain (missing parts from reference TRBV15 and TRBJ2-7): DAMVIQNPRYQVTQFGKPVTLSCSQTLNHNVMYWYQQKSSQAPKLLFHYYDKDFNNEADTPDNFQSRRPNTSFCFLDIRSPGLGDTAMYLCATSRDSGTGREQYFGPGTRLTVT.

This clone has just a few counts. The chain combines TRBV29-1 with TRBJ1-2; 7 positions agree with TRBD1. The V segment lost 5 bases and the J segment 6 bases; nucleotides outside the gene matches: 6. Per the germline V gene, CDR1 is SQVTM and CDR2 is ANQGSEA. The CDR3 runs to 12 residues. CDR3 sequence: CSVSPGQDGYTF. The DNA of the CDR3 is TGCAGCGTTAGCCCCGGACAGGATGGCTACACCTTC.